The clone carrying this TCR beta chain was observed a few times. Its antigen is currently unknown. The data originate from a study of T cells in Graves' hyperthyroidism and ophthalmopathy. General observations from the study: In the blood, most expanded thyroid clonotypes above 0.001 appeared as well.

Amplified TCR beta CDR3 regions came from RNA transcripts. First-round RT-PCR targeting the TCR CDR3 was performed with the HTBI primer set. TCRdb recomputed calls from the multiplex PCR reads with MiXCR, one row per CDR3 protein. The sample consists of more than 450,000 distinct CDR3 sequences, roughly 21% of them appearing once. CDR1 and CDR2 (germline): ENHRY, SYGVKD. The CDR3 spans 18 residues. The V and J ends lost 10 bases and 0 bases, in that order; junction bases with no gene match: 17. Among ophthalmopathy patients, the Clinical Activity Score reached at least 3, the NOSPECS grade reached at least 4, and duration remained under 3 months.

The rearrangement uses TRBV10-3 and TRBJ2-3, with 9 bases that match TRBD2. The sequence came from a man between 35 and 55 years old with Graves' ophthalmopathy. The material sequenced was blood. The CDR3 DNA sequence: TGTGCCACCTCACAAGCGGGGGGCTTAACCTCTAGCACAGATACGCAGTATTTT. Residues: CATSQAGGLTSSTDTQYF.